The rows below give T cell receptor beta chains drawn from one sample of a study of human CD8 memory T cell subsets. TCRdb reprocessed the 5' RACE reads and reports one entry per CDR3 protein, with no DNA. The specimen's table records about 17,000 distinct CDR3 sequences. Sequences were obtained from CD8+ stem-like memory T cells (TSCM and TCM) sorted from PBMCs. The receptor source for this set is a human donor in good health. Each CDR3 is given with its conserved first and last residue. Clone size is shown for a subset of rows, as once, few, many or a class of expanded clone.

cdr3_aa	clone_size	v_call	j_call
CASSYSLAMNTEAFF	.	TRBV6-2/TRBV6-3	TRBJ1-1
CASSSGPSAQFF	.	TRBV12-3/TRBV12-4	TRBJ2-1
CSATEVSYSNQPQHF	.	TRBV20-1	TRBJ1-5
CASSEGDRAYSNQPQHF	.	TRBV10-1	TRBJ1-5
CAISDGGTQYF	.	TRBV10-3	TRBJ2-5
CSASPAGRRGETQYF	.	TRBV20-1	TRBJ2-5
CASSLEGGLVTKNIQYF	.	TRBV5-4	TRBJ2-4
CASVLQGLANQPQHF	.	TRBV28	TRBJ1-5
CSAKTPPLPDRFDGYTF	.	TRBV20-1	TRBJ1-2
CASSFGNEQFF	.	TRBV11-2	TRBJ2-1
CASGSPWRETDTQYF	.	TRBV5-6	TRBJ2-3
CASSPGQGTKGSYGYTF	.	TRBV7-9	TRBJ1-2
CASSLQTRLAGGAYNEQFF	.	TRBV27	TRBJ2-1
CSARDLGTASYEQYF	.	TRBV20-1	TRBJ2-7
CASSFSPSGRTQETQYF	.	TRBV7-9	TRBJ2-5
CASSWRGSSYEQYF	.	TRBV5-4	TRBJ2-7
CASSPEQGSADTQYF	.	TRBV4-3	TRBJ2-3
CASSEGGPADTQYF	.	TRBV27	TRBJ2-3
CASSGSSGAGDTQYF	.	TRBV6-2/TRBV6-3	TRBJ2-3
CASSQEVKGQETQYF	.	TRBV3-1	TRBJ2-5
CATSRDRGRSSYEQYF	.	TRBV15	TRBJ2-7
CASSSGWGNEKLFF	.	TRBV27	TRBJ1-4
CATSRDLGTTGELFF	.	TRBV15	TRBJ2-2
CASSLAFDGTYEQYF	.	TRBV12-3/TRBV12-4	TRBJ2-7
CASSPDTNTEAFF	.	TRBV6-2/TRBV6-3	TRBJ1-1
CASSESGTGQVLVCTEAFF	.	TRBV10-1	TRBJ1-1
CSVDFLRENTEAFF	medium-sized	TRBV29-1	TRBJ1-1
CASSLDSSSTDTQYF	.	TRBV7-9	TRBJ2-3
CASSLESPGAYTEAFF	.	TRBV7-8	TRBJ1-1
CASKNNRDYTGELFF	.	TRBV5-1	TRBJ2-2
CASLNRDAAWDEQYF	.	TRBV5-6	TRBJ2-7
CATSLASETGELFF	.	TRBV24-1	TRBJ2-2
CASSFEVGQGEQYF	.	TRBV7-9	TRBJ2-7
CATGTGISEQYF	.	TRBV19	TRBJ2-7
CAISESKAIAKNIQYF	.	TRBV10-3	TRBJ2-4
CSAREEGANTIYF	.	TRBV20-1	TRBJ1-3
CASSLGGNYEQYF	.	TRBV12-3/TRBV12-4	TRBJ2-7
CASTFPGDREAREETQYF	medium-sized	TRBV7-9	TRBJ2-5